Listed here are 25 T cell receptor beta chains from one sample, sequenced in a study of CD8+ T cells in alopecia areata. Investigators isolated RNA and reverse transcribed it into cDNA to act as the sequencing template. Repertoires were generated with immunoSEQ multiplex PCR, while TCRdb's copy carries only in-frame clones and drops some. The sample contains a few hundred thousand clones, roughly two thirds of which appear only once. This material consisted of CD4+ T cells sorted from blood, taken at week 0. Receptors originate from a human donor with alopecia areata.

The chain combines TRBV6-1 with TRBJ2-6; D gene ambiguous. Looked up from germline, CDR1 is MNHNS and CDR2 is SASEGT. The CDR3 loop spans 12 amino acids. Trimming took 10 bases from V and 4 from J, leaving 8 bases between them. CDR3 nucleotides: TGTGCCACCTCCTTGGGGGCCAACGTCCTGACTTTC. The encoded protein is CATSLGANVLTF.

This clone was observed a few times. The V call is TRBV23-1, the J call TRBJ2-5, with D tentatively TRBD1 (5 bases). TRBV23-1 belongs to the ORF category, with a function that is uncertain. Deletions cut 1 base from V and 4 bases from J, with 10 bases between. The CDR3 has 14 residues. CDR3 nucleotides: TGCGCCAGCAGTCAATGGCGACAGTTAGAGACCCAGTACTTC. Translated: CASSQWRQLETQYF.

The V and J genes are TRBV4-2 and TRBJ1-4, with TRBD1 matching 7 bases. There are 15 residues in the CDR3. CDR1 LGHNA and CDR2 YNFKEQ come from the germline V gene. The J segment lost 8 bases and the V segment lost 4 bases, leaving 10 bases of the junction unmatched. The CDR3, as DNA: TGTGCCAGCAGCCTTGAACAGGGGCCTGGGGAAAAACTGTTTTTT. Translation gives CASSLEQGPGEKLFF.

The genes are TRBV7-9 and TRBJ1-2, with D unclear. V was shortened by 8 bases and J by 1 base, with 14 bases between the two germline ends. The CDR3 runs 14 residues. CDR1 is SEHNR, CDR2 FQNEAQ, per germline (reference sequence). The CDR3 is CASGRLPDNYGYTF. In DNA form, the CDR3 reads TGTGCCAGCGGGCGGCTGCCCGATAACTATGGCTACACCTTC.

J is TRBJ1-2 and V is TRBV4-1; D call uncertain. Germline V gives CDR1 MGHRA, CDR2 YSYEKL. V gave up 0 bases and J gave up 9 bases, with 11 bases separating them. The CDR3 is 13 amino acids. Here the CDR3 DNA reads TGCGCCAGCAGCCAAGAAATAGGATATCGCTACACCTTC. It encodes CASSQEIGYRYTF.

The CDR3 DNA is TGCAGTGCTTTCCGGAACTACGAGCAGTACTTC. Its translation: CSAFRNYEQYF. This chain uses TRBV20-1 with TRBJ2-7; D is undetermined. There are 11 residues in the CDR3. Germline values: CDR1 DFQATT, CDR2 SNEGSKA (reference sequence). Trimming cost V 5 bases and J 3 bases, with 8 bases left between them.

The chain combines TRBV18 with TRBJ1-6; no definite D call. Deletions cut 3 bases from V and 7 bases from J, with 13 bases between. Germline CDR1 reads KGHSH; CDR2 reads LQKENI. This CDR3 is built from 15 residues. This CDR3 is CASSPLMDENSPLHF. CDR3 DNA sequence: TGTGCCAGCTCACCGCTCATGGACGAGAATTCACCCCTCCACTTT. The full variable domain, its missing parts supplied by reference TRBV18 and TRBJ1-6, is NAGVMQNPRHLVRRRGQEARLRCSPMKGHSHVYWYRQLPEEGLKFMVYLQKENIIDESGMPKERFSAEFPKEGPSILRIQQVVRGDSAAYFCASSPLMDENSPLHFGNGTRLTVT.

V is TRBV29-1 and J is TRBJ2-1; D gene ambiguous. CDR3 length: 13 amino acids. V was cut by 7 bases and J by 5 bases, with 15 bases left in between. Germline CDR1 reads SQVTM; CDR2 reads ANQGSEA. The CDR3 DNA follows: TGCAGCGCGCCCTCCCGGGTTAACAATGAGCAGTTCTTC. Translated: CSAPSRVNNEQFF.

The chain links TRBV29-1 to TRBJ2-7; 11 bases match TRBD1. This CDR3 comprises 14 residues. Germline CDR1 is SQVTM and CDR2 is ANQGSEA. Trimming removed 6 bases from V and 4 bases from J; junction bases left unmatched: 8. This chain's CDR3 is CSVVPGTGGYEQYF. CDR3 DNA sequence: TGCAGCGTCGTGCCCGGGACAGGGGGATACGAGCAGTACTTC.

This clone was found a few times. The chain carries TRBV5-1 and TRBJ2-5; D unresolved. The CDR3 runs to 12 residues. Germline CDR1 SGHRS, CDR2 YFSETQ. V shed 2 bases and J shed 3 bases, with 5 bases lying between them. The CDR3 is CASSFAEETQYF. CDR3 bases: TGCGCCAGCAGCTTTGCCGAAGAGACCCAGTACTTC.

This clone was detected only a few times. V gene TRBV7-9 combines with J gene TRBJ1-2, with a weak D call TRBD1 (5 bases). V lost 1 base to trimming and J lost 2 bases, with 11 bases between them. The V gene's germline CDR1 is SEHNR and CDR2 FQNEAQ (reference sequence). The CDR3 is made up of 15 amino acids. The CDR3 reads CASSLVMRQNYGYTF. The DNA of the CDR3 is TGTGCCAGCAGCTTAGTGATGCGACAGAACTATGGCTACACCTTC. The variable domain in full, with the rest retrieved from reference TRBV7-9 and TRBJ1-2, is DTGVSQNPRHKITKRGQNVTFRCDPISEHNRLYWYRQTLGQGPEFLTYFQNEAQLEKSRLLSDRFSAERPKGSFSTLEIQRTEQGDSAMYLCASSLVMRQNYGYTFGSGTRLTVV.

The chain uses TRBV29-1 and TRBJ2-4; D may correspond to TRBD1 or TRBD2 (5 bases each). The CDR3 spans 11 residues. Germline values: CDR1 SQVTM, CDR2 ANQGSEA. Deletions cut 7 bases from V and 7 bases from J, with 11 bases between. The CDR3 DNA follows: TGCAGCGGTGGGACGGGGAACATTCAGTACTTC. Protein sequence: CSGGTGNIQYF.

V and J are TRBV6-5 and TRBJ1-2; D remains unclear. V was shortened by 4 bases and J by 4 bases, with 13 bases between the two germline ends. CDR1 MNHEY and CDR2 SVGAGI come from the germline V gene. The CDR3 length is 14 residues. The DNA for the CDR3 is TGTGCCAGCAGTTCCGCCGCCTCGGGCTATGGCTACACCTTC. Encoded protein: CASSSAASGYGYTF.

V usage is TRBV29-1 and J usage is TRBJ2-7, with D possibly TRBD2 on 6 matching bases. The CDR3 has 11 residues. V gave up 7 bases and J gave up 4 bases, with 11 bases separating them. In germline, CDR1 is SQVTM, CDR2 ANQGSEA. The CDR3 sequence: CSAGDWYEQYF. The CDR3 coding sequence is TGCAGCGCCGGGGACTGGTACGAGCAGTACTTC.

This clone showed up just once. The J gene is TRBJ2-3, the V gene TRBV18; D gene ambiguous. Germline assignment: CDR1 KGHSH and CDR2 LQKENI. The CDR3 runs to 15 residues. V was pared by 2 bases and J by 0 bases, with 9 bases between. The CDR3 protein is CASSPNRASTDTQYF. For the CDR3, the DNA is TGTGCCAGCTCACCAAACAGAGCTAGCACAGATACGCAGTATTTT. The full variable domain, with the rest looked up from reference TRBV18 and TRBJ2-3, is NAGVMQNPRHLVRRRGQEARLRCSPMKGHSHVYWYRQLPEEGLKFMVYLQKENIIDESGMPKERFSAEFPKEGPSILRIQQVVRGDSAAYFCASSPNRASTDTQYFGPGTRLTVL.

The rearrangement uses TRBV14 and TRBJ2-2; 11 nucleotides agree with TRBD2. The length of the CDR3 is 19 residues. Germline trimming cut 1 base from V and 0 bases from J; bases unmatched to any gene: 7. Germline V gene data show CDR1 as SGHDN and CDR2 as FVKESK. The DNA for the CDR3 is TGTGCCAGCAGCCAAGGGCTAGCGGGGGGACGGACGAACACCGGGGAGCTGTTTTTT. Protein sequence: CASSQGLAGGRTNTGELFF.

The chain uses TRBV30 and TRBJ2-7, with a possible D match to TRBD2 (7 bases). CDR1 and CDR2 from the germline V gene are GTSNPN and SVGIG (reference sequence). The V gene lost 1 base and the J gene lost 4 bases, with 17 bases spanning the gap. The CDR3 contains 15 residues. CDR3 DNA sequence: TGTGCCTGGAGTGGCCTGGGGGGGGCCATGTACGAGCAGTACTTC. Translated, it gives CAWSGLGGAMYEQYF.

This chain connects TRBV5-5 to TRBJ2-5; 7 nucleotides line up with TRBD1. With 7 bases clipped from V and 5 bases from J, the junction kept 5 bases outside the gene matches. Germline V gene data show CDR1 as SGHKS and CDR2 as YYEKEE (reference sequence). The CDR3 is 12 amino acids. The CDR3 region is CASRRQGETQYF. The CDR3 DNA sequence: TGTGCCAGCCGTCGACAGGGCGAGACCCAGTACTTC. The complete variable domain, with remaining parts taken from reference TRBV5-5 and TRBJ2-5, reads DAGVTQSPTHLIKTRGQQVTLRCSPISGHKSVSWYQQVLGQGPQFIFQYYEKEERGRGNFPDRFSARQFPNYSSELNVNALLLGDSALYLCASRRQGETQYFGPGTRLLVL.

The CDR3 sequence is CSMRAQANTEAFF. The DNA of the CDR3 is TGCAGCATGAGGGCACAGGCGAACACTGAAGCTTTCTTT. The rearrangement uses TRBV29-1 and TRBJ1-1; TRBD1 is a possible D gene (5 bases). Trimming shortened V by 8 bases and J by 1 base, and 14 bases separated the two germline ends. The CDR3 runs 13 residues. CDR1 is SQVTM and CDR2 is ANQGSEA in the germline V gene.

V is TRBV5-1 and J is TRBJ2-1; TRBD2 matches at 8 bases. This CDR3 comprises 15 residues. CDR1 SGHRS and CDR2 YFSETQ come from the germline V gene. V shed 1 base, J shed 4 bases, and the junction held 4 bases outside the gene matches. The CDR3 loop is CASSLNSGMYNEQFF. CDR3 sequence (DNA): TGCGCCAGCAGCTTGAATAGCGGGATGTACAATGAGCAGTTCTTC.

The gene calls are TRBV11-2 and TRBJ2-2; tentative D call: TRBD2 (5 bases). Deletions cut 1 base from V and 5 bases from J, with 11 bases between. Germline loops: CDR1 SGHAT, CDR2 FQNNGV. This CDR3 has 15 residues. The CDR3 protein is CASSLGTHGTGELFF. The DNA of the CDR3 is TGTGCCAGCAGCTTAGGGACTCACGGGACCGGGGAGCTGTTTTTT.

The chain combines TRBV29-1 with TRBJ1-1; no firm D call. The V end was cut by 8 bases, the J end by 0 bases, with 7 bases between. In germline, CDR1 is SQVTM, CDR2 ANQGSEA. The CDR3 is 11 amino acids. CDR3 region: CSSNMNTEAFF. Written as DNA, the CDR3 is TGCAGCTCCAATATGAACACTGAAGCTTTCTTT.

V is TRBV30 and J is TRBJ2-1, with a weak D call TRBD2 (5 bases). V gave up 0 bases and J gave up 4 bases, with 10 bases separating them. This CDR3 spans 14 amino acids. Per the germline V gene, CDR1 is GTSNPN and CDR2 is SVGIG (reference sequence). CDR3 protein: CAWSVGRRYNEQFF. In DNA form, the CDR3 reads TGTGCCTGGAGTGTGGGTAGGAGGTACAATGAGCAGTTCTTC.

The rearrangement links TRBV29-1 to TRBJ2-2; TRBD1 aligns across 7 bases. Losses at the gene ends were 7 bases for V and 0 bases for J; bases not matched to a gene: 8. There are 15 residues in the CDR3. In germline, CDR1 is SQVTM, CDR2 ANQGSEA. CDR3 region: CSASTGPANTGELFF. CDR3 DNA: TGCAGCGCTTCGACAGGGCCCGCGAACACCGGGGAGCTGTTTTTT.

The CDR3 nucleotides are TGTGCCAGCAGCTTAGTTGGCGACTCTGGGGCCAACGTCCTGACTTTC. Translation gives CASSLVGDSGANVLTF. V gene TRBV7-2 combines with J gene TRBJ2-6, with unresolved D. CDR1 is SGHTA and CDR2 is FQGNSA in the germline V gene. With 1 base removed from V and 0 bases from J, the gap between germline ends came to 7 bases. This CDR3 comprises 16 residues.